A few counts support the clone carrying this T cell receptor (beta chain). The data stem from a study of CD8+ T cells in alopecia areata. Trimming cost V 3 bases and J 5 bases, with 13 bases left between them. The CDR3 totals 14 residues. Germline-derived CDR1 and CDR2 are WSHSY and SAAADI. Described treatment: oral pan-JAK inhibitor, 5-10 mg twice daily. Following extraction, RNA underwent reverse transcription to cDNA, which served as the sequencing template. The method was immunoSEQ multiplex PCR; TCRdb's version includes in-frame clones alone and lacks a portion of them. The sample comprises roughly 120,000 clones, roughly three fifths of which are singletons, and approximately 12% rests with the top ten.

The clonotype was recovered from a human donor with alopecia areata. The sample here was CD8+ T cells sorted from blood, taken at week 24, from a patient treated with tofacitinib. The rearrangement joins TRBV10-2 to TRBJ2-5, with D unclear. The CDR3 protein is CASSEVAVTETQYF. Written as DNA, the CDR3 is TGCGCCAGCAGTGAAGTAGCAGTGACCGAGACCCAGTACTTC.